This T cell receptor delta chain was captured by sequencing in a study of Vδ1+ human thymocytes (dated by TCRdb to about 2018). About the full investigation: As a data resource, the study described the mRNA-level TRG and TRD CDR3 repertoires found in highly purified Vdelta1+ thymocytes taken from young children. The multiplex-based CDR3 amplicon strategy had previously been validated against 5'RACE-based CDR3 amplicon generation methods.

Broad study findings and their caveats: Despite high sort purity, about 20% of thymic TRD sequences were Vdelta2 (and few Vdelta3), unlike peripheral blood Vdelta1+ controls. The thymic TRG and TRD repertoires appeared highly polyclonal, with Gaussian CDR3 length distributions, in contrast to the oligoclonal repertoires of peripheral blood. No clustering by age or sex was observed, so analyses did not stratify donors by these variables. Because unexpected Vdelta2 sequences could lead to misinterpretation of bulk repertoire data, the authors recommended using highly purified populations and single-cell validation. Donors shared many TRG clonotypes (up to roughly 6.9x10^3), but TRD repertoires were essentially private, with at most 130 shared.

In the case of this clone: Its antigen remains undetermined. Base qualities are not at hand, and no much larger clone is one base apart.

RNA extraction was carried out with the RNeasy mini kit, and reverse transcription was then done using Superscript III. Multiplex PCR was used to generate CDR3 amplicons, with pooled V-gene forward primers and a constant-region reverse primer carrying Illumina adaptor overhangs. After gel purification, amplicons were indexed with Nextera index primers over about 8 extra PCR cycles and were then purified with AMPure XP beads. The libraries were sequenced on an Illumina MiSeq using paired-end 250 bp reads, dual indexing and an approximately 20% PhiX spike-in. The authors' analysis ran thus. FastQC was used to quality check the reads, while ea-utils fastq-join merged the TRG read pairs. IMGT/HighV-QUEST was used to annotate the sequences, only productive sequences with an unambiguous V-gene assignment were kept, and clonotypes were defined as sequences sharing an identical CDR3 sequence. VDJtools 1.1.1, tcR 2.2.3, Treemap and vegan Shannon diversity in R 3.4.4 were used for downstream analysis. After TCRdb called clones again from the public reads with CATT, rows with identical DNA were merged. The V and J calls reflect TCRdb's pipeline rather than the authors' work. The sample table shows 70,000 to 90,000 delta-chain clones, and roughly a third are seen once. About 0.26% of the sample is in the top ten clones.

Thymic samples were depleted of alphabeta T cells, then CD3+ TCRVdelta1+ TCRVdelta2- thymocytes were FACS-sorted. Sorted Vdelta1+ thymocyte purity ranged from roughly 97% to 99.6%. The thymic specimens were obtained from 8 paediatric patients who were undergoing corrective cardiac surgery and ranged in age from roughly 5 days to 17 months. After the thymic tissue was dispersed, mononuclear cells were isolated using a Histopaque-1077 density gradient. Staining used anti-TCRVdelta1 clone TS8.2, anti-TCRVdelta2 clone B6, anti-CD3 clone HIT3a and anti-TCRalphabeta clone IP26 antibodies. Relative to germline, V is 2 bases shorter and J is 5 bases shorter, with 18 bases between their ends. The germline V gene yields TSWWSYY for CDR1 and QGS for CDR2. From cysteine to phenylalanine, the CDR3 is 16 amino acids long. Kept here is only the CDR3 DNA, which spans 48 bases and is read in frame from base 1.

The chain employs TRDV1 and TRDJ1; too little of a D gene remains to name it. The clonotype comes from a boy younger than two who had congenital heart surgery. Input material: Vdelta1+ gamma-delta thymocytes from the thymus. The cell subset or site label on this specimen signifies: FACS-sorted CD3+ TCRalphabeta- TCRVdelta1+ TCRVdelta2- thymocytes. The CDR3 in this case is CALGEMAAQIWDKLIF. The DNA sequence reads TGTGCTCTTGGGGAAATGGCAGCGCAGATATGGGATAAACTCATCTTT.